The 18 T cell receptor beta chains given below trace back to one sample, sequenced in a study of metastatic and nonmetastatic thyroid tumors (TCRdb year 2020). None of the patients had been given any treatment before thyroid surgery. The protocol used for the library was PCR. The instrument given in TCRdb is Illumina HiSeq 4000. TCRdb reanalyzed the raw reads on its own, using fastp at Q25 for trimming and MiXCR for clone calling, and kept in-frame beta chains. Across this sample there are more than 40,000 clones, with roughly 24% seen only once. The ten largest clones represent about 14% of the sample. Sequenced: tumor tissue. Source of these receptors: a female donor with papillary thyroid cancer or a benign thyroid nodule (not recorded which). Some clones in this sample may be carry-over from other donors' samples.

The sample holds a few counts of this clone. The CDR3 loop is CASSTVAGGETQYF. Written as DNA, the CDR3 is TGTGCCAGTAGTACCGTGGCAGGGGGAGAGACCCAGTACTTC. The rearrangement uses TRBV19 and TRBJ2-5; 7 bases map to TRBD1. J lost 4 bases, V lost 4 bases, and 6 bases had no gene match. CDR3 length: 14 residues. Germline V CDR1 and CDR2: LNHDA, SQIVND (reference sequence). Variable domain in full (rest from reference TRBV19 and TRBJ2-5): DGGITQSPKYLFRKEGQNVTLSCEQNLNHDAMYWYRQDPGQGLRLIYYSQIVNDFQKGDIAEGYSVSREKKESFPLTVTSAQKNPTAFYLCASSTVAGGETQYFGPGTRLLVL.

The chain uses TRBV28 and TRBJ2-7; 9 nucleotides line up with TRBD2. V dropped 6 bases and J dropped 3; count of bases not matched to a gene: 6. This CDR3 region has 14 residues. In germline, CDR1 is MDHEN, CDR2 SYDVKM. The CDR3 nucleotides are TGTGCCAGCAGGGGGACTAGCCATTTCTACGAGCAGTACTTC. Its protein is CASRGTSHFYEQYF.

As DNA, the CDR3 is TGTGCCTGGACAAGGAGGGGACATGGCTACACCTTC. Protein sequence: CAWTRRGHGYTF. This chain joins TRBV30 and TRBJ1-2; tentatively, D is TRBD1 (5 bases). Trimming stripped 4 bases from V and 6 bases from J, with 12 bases between. The germline V gene has CDR1 GTSNPN and CDR2 SVGIG (reference sequence). The CDR3 length is 12 residues.

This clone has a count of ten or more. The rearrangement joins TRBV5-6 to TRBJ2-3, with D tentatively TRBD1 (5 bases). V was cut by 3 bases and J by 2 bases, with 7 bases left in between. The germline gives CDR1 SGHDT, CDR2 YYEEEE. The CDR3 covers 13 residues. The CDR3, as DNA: TGTGCCAGCAGCTCGGACATCACAGATACGCAGTATTTT. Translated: CASSSDITDTQYF.

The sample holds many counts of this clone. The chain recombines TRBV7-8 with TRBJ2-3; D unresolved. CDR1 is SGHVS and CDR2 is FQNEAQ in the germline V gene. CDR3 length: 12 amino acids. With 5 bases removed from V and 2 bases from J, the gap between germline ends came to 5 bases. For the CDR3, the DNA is TGTGCCAGCAGCAAAACCACAGATACGCAGTATTTT. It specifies CASSKTTDTQYF.

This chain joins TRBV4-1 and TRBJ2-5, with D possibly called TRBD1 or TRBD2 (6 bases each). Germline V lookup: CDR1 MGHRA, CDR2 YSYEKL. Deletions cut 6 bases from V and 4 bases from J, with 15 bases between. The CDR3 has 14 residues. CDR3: CASRGGTNRETQYF. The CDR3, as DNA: TGCGCCAGCAGAGGGGGGACGAATCGAGAGACCCAGTACTTC.

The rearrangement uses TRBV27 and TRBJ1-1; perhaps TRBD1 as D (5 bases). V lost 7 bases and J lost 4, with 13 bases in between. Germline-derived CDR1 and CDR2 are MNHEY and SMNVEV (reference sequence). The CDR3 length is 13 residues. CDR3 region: CASMGRWSTEAFF. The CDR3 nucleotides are TGTGCCAGCATGGGACGGTGGAGCACTGAAGCTTTCTTT.

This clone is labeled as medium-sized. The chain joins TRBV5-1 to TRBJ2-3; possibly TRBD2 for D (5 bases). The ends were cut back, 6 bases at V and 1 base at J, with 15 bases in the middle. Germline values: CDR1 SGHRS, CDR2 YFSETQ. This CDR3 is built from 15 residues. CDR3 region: CASTPGLEGTDTQYF. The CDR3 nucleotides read TGCGCCAGCACACCTGGACTGGAAGGCACAGATACGCAGTATTTT. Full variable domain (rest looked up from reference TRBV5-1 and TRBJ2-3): KAGVTQTPRYLIKTRGQQVTLSCSPISGHRSVSWYQQTPGQGLQFLFEYFSETQRNKGNFPGRFSGRQFSNSRSEMNVSTLELGDSALYLCASTPGLEGTDTQYFGPGTRLTVL.

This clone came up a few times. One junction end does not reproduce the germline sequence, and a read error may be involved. CDR3 nucleotides: TGTGCCAGCAGTCGAAGAGAGGGACGGAGTCTCTTATTT. This gives the protein CASSRREGRSLLF. The chain employs TRBV12-3 or TRBV12-4 and TRBJ2-3, with D possibly being TRBD1 or TRBD2 (5 bases each). This CDR3 comprises 13 residues.

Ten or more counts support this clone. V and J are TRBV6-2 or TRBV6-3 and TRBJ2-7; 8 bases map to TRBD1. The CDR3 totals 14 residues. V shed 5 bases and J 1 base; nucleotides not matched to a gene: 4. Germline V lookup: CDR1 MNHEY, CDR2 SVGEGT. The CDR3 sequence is CASSRTGNSYEQYF. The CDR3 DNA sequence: TGTGCCAGCAGTCGGACAGGGAATTCCTACGAGCAGTACTTC.

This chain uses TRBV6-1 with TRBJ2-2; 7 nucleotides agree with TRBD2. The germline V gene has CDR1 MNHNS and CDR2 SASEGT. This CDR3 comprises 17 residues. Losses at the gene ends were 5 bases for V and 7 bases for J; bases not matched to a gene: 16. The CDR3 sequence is CASSFLTSTEVGGELFF. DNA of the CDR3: TGTGCCAGCAGTTTCCTGACTAGCACAGAAGTTGGCGGGGAGCTGTTTTTT.

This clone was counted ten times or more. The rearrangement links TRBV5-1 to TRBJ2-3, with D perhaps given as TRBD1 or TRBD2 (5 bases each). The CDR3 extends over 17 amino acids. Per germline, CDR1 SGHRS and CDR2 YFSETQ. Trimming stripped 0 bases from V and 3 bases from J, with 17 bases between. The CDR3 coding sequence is TGCGCCAGCAGCTTGGTCTGGGGCGAGGGGCAGACAGATACGCAGTATTTT. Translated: CASSLVWGEGQTDTQYF. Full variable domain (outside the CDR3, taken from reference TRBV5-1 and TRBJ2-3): KAGVTQTPRYLIKTRGQQVTLSCSPISGHRSVSWYQQTPGQGLQFLFEYFSETQRNKGNFPGRFSGRQFSNSRSEMNVSTLELGDSALYLCASSLVWGEGQTDTQYFGPGTRLTVL.

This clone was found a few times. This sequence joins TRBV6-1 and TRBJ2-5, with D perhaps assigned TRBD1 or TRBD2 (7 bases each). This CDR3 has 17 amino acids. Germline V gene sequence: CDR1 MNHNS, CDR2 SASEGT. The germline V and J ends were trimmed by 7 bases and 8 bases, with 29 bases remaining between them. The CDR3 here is CASTATRQGSGVDTQYF. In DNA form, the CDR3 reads TGTGCCAGCACCGCCACCCGACAGGGAAGCGGGGTAGATACCCAGTACTTC.

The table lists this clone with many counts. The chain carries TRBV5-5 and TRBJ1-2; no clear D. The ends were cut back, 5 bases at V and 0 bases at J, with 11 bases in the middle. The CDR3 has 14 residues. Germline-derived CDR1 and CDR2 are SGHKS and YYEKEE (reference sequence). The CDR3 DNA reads TGTGCCAGCAGTTCTCGTGCGGCTAACTATGGCTACACCTTC. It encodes CASSSRAANYGYTF.

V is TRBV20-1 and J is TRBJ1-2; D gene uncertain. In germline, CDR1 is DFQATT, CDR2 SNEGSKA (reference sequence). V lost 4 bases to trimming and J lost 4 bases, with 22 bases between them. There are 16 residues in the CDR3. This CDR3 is CSAIPSGREGGYGYTF. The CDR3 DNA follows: TGCAGTGCTATCCCAAGCGGCAGAGAGGGTGGCTATGGCTACACCTTC.

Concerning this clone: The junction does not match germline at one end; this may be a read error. CDR3 loop: CTSNVVQFANYGYTF. In DNA, the CDR3 is TGTACCAGCAACGTCGTACAGTTCGCGAACTATGGCTACACCTTC. V is TRBV5-6 and J is TRBJ1-2; D unclear. The CDR3 consists of 15 residues. In germline, CDR1 is SGHDT, CDR2 YYEEEE.

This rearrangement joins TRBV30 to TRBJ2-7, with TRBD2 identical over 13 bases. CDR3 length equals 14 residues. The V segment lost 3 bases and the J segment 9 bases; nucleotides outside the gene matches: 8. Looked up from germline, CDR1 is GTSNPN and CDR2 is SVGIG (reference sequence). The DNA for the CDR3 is TGTGCCTGGAGGCCGGGACTAGCGGGATTTGGGCAGTACTTC. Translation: CAWRPGLAGFGQYF.

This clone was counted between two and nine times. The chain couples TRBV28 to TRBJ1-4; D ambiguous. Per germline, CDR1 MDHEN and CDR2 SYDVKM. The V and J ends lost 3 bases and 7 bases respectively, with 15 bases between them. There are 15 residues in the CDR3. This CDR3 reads CASSFRWGFSEKLFF. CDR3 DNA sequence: TGTGCCAGCAGTTTTAGATGGGGTTTTAGTGAAAAACTGTTTTTT.